This T cell receptor (beta chain) was obtained from a study of technical replicates of blood from several donors. V lost 4 bases, J lost 5 bases, and 9 bases lay in between. The CDR3 sequence is 12 residues long. Only in-frame clones appear in the TCRdb table, and some are missing; sequencing was by immunoSEQ multiplex PCR. The sample carries some 77,000 clones, approximately 93% recorded once. The sequence derives from a human donor in good health. Sequencing used T cells isolated from PBMCs. The rearrangement joins TRBV23-1 to TRBJ2-7; D unclear. TRBV23-1 counts as an open reading frame of uncertain function. The CDR3 bases are TGCGCCAGCAGTCCCGAGTCAAACGAGCAGTACTTC. Translating it yields CASSPESNEQYF.